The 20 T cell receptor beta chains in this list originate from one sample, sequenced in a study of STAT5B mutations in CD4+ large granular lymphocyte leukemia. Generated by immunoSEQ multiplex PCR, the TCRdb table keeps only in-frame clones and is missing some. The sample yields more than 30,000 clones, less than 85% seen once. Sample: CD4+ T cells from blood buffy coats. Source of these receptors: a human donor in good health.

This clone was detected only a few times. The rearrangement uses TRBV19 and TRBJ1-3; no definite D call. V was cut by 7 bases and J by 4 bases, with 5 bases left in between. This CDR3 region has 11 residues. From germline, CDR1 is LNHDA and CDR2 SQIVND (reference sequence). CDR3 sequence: CASNHGNTIYF. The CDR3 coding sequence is TGTGCCAGTAATCACGGAAACACCATATATTTT.

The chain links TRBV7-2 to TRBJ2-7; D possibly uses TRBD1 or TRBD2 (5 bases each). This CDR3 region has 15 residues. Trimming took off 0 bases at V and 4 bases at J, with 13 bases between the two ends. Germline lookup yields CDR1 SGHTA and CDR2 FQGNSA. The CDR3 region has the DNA TGTGCCAGCAGCTTAGCGCCGGGCAGGGAGTACGAGCAGTACTTC. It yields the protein CASSLAPGREYEQYF.

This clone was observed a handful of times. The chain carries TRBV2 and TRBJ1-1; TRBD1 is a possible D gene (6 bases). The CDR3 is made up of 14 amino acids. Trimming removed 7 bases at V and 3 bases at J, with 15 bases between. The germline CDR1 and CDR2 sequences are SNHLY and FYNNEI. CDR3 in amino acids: CASTFQGKYTEAFF. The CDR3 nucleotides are TGTGCCAGCACGTTTCAGGGGAAGTACACTGAAGCTTTCTTT.

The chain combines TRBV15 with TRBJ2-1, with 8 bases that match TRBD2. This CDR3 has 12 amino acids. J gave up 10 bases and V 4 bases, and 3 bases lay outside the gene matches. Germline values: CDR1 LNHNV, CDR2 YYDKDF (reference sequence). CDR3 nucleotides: TGTGCCACCAGCAAAGAGCGGGGGGAGCAGTTCTTC. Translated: CATSKERGEQFF.

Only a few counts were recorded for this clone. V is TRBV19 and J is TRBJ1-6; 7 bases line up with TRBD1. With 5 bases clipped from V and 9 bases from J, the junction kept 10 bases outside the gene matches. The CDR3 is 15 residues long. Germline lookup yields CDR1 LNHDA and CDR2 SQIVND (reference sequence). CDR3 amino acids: CASSPPGTVISPLHF. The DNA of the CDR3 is TGTGCCAGTAGTCCCCCCGGGACAGTGATTTCACCCCTCCACTTT.

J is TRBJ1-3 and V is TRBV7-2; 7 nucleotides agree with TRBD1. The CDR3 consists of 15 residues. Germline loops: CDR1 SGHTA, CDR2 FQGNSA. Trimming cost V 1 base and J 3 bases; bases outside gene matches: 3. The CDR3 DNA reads TGTGCCAGCAGCTTAGTGACAGGGCTTGGAAACACCATATATTTT. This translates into CASSLVTGLGNTIYF.

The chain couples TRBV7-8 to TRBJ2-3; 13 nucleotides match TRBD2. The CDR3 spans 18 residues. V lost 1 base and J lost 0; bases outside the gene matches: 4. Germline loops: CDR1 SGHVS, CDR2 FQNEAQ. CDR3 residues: CASSLGTSGSTSTDTQYF. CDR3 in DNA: TGTGCCAGCAGCTTAGGGACTAGCGGGAGCACTAGCACAGATACGCAGTATTTT.

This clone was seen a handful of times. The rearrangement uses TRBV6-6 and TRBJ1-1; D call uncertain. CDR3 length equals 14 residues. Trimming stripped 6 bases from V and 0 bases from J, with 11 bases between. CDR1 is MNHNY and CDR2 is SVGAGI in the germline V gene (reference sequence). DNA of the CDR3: TGTGCCAGCAGCCTCCGGCCCATGAACACTGAAGCTTTCTTT. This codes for CASSLRPMNTEAFF.

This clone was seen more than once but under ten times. The CDR3 sequence: CASSGEYAGELFF. CDR3 nucleotide sequence: TGTGCCAGCAGCGGCGAATATGCCGGGGAGCTGTTTTTT. The chain is built from TRBV6-4 and TRBJ2-2; no definite D call. The CDR3 is 13 residues long. The V end lost 6 bases, the J end lost 6 bases, and 11 bases lay between the germline ends. The germline gives CDR1 MRHNA, CDR2 SNTAGT.

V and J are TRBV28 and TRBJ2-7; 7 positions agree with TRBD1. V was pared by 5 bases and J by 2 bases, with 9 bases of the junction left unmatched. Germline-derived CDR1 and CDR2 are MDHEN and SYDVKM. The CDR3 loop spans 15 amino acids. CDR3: CASSPGQERAYEQYF. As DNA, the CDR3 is TGTGCCAGCAGTCCCGGACAGGAACGCGCCTACGAGCAGTACTTC.

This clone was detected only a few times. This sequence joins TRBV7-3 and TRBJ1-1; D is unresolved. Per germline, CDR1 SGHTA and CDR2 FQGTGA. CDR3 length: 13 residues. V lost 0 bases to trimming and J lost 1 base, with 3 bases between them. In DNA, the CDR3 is TGTGCCAGCAGCTTAACGACGAACACTGAAGCTTTCTTT. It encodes CASSLTTNTEAFF.

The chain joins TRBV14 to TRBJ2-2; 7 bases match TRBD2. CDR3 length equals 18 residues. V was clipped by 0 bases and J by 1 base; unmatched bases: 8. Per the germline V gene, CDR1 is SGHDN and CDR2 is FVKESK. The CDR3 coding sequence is TGTGCCAGCAGCCAAGAATCGCAGCGGGGCGGGAACACCGGGGAGCTGTTTTTT. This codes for CASSQESQRGGNTGELFF.

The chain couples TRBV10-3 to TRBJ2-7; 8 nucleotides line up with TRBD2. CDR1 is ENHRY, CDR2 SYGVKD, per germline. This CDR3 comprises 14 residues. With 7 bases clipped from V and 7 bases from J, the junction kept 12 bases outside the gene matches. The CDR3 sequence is CAITTSGGAKEQYF. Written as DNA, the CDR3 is TGTGCCATCACTACGTCGGGAGGGGCGAAGGAGCAGTACTTC.

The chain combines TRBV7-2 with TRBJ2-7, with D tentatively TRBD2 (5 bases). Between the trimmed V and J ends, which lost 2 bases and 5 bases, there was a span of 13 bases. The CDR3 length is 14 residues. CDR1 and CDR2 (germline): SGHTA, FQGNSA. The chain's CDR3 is CASSLIGERDEQYF. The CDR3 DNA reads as TGTGCCAGCAGCTTAATTGGAGAGAGGGACGAGCAGTACTTC. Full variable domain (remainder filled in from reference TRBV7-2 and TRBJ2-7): GAGVSQSPSNKVTEKGKDVELRCDPISGHTALYWYRQSLGQGLEFLIYFQGNSAPDKSGLPSDRFSAERTGGSVSTLTIQRTQQEDSAVYLCASSLIGERDEQYFGPGTRLTVT.

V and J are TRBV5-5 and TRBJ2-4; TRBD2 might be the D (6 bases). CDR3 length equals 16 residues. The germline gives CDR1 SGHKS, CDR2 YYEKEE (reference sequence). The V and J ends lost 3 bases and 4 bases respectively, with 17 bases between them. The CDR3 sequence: CASSSPTGSAKNIQYF. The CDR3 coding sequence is TGTGCCAGCAGCTCCCCGACCGGGAGTGCTAAAAACATTCAGTACTTC.

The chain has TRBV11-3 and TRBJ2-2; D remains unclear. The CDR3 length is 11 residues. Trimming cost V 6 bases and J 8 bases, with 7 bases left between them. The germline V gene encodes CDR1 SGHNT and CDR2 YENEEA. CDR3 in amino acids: CASSRVGELFF. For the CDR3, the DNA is TGTGCCAGCAGTCGGGTGGGGGAGCTGTTTTTT.

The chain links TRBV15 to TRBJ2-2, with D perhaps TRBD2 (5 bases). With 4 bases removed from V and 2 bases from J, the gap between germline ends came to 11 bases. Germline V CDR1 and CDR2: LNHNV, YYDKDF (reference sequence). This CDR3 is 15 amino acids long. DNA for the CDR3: TGTGCCACCAGCACCCGGACTGGAAACACCGGGGAGCTGTTTTTT. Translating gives CATSTRTGNTGELFF.

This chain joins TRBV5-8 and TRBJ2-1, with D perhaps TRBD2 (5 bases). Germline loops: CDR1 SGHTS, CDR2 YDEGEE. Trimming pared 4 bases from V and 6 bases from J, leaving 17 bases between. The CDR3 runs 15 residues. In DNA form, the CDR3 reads TGTGCCAGCAGCATCGGGTTAGCGTGGAGCAATGAGCAGTTCTTC. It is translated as CASSIGLAWSNEQFF.

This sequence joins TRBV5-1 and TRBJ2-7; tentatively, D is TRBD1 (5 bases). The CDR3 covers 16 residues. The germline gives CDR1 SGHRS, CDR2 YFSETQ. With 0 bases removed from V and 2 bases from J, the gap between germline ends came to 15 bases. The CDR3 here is CASSLEGTGQTYEQYF. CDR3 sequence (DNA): TGCGCCAGCAGCTTGGAAGGCACAGGACAAACCTACGAGCAGTACTTC.

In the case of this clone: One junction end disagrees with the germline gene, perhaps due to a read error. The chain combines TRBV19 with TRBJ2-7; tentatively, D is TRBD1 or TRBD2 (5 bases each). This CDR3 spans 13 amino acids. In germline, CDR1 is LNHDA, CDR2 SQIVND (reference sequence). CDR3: CASSNSRGYGQYF. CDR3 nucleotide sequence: TGTGCCAGTAGTAATTCCCGGGGCTACGGGCAGTACTTC.